This T cell receptor (beta chain) is from a study of shared clonotypes between healthy human individuals. General study points: Naive subsets usually exceeded memory subsets in estimated richness. The diversity represented, both genetic and in exposure history, was limited by few donors.

This CDR3 spans 15 amino acids. The germline V gene has CDR1 KGHSH and CDR2 LQKENI. V lost 3 bases and J lost 1, with 10 bases in between. The assay was immunoSEQ multiplex PCR, and TCRdb's table has in-frame clones only and misses some. The sample lists 2 million to 2.5 million clones; more than 90% were seen once. Remarks on this clone: Its matching antigen is unknown.

This receptor was taken from a man between 18 and 35 years old in good health. What was sequenced was naive CD4+ T cells sorted from blood. Subset given: CD45RA+ positively selected. The genes are TRBV18 and TRBJ2-1, with no clear D. CDR3 amino acids: CASSPQHGSYNEQFF. CDR3 coding DNA: TGTGCCAGCTCACCCCAACACGGTTCCTACAATGAGCAGTTCTTC.